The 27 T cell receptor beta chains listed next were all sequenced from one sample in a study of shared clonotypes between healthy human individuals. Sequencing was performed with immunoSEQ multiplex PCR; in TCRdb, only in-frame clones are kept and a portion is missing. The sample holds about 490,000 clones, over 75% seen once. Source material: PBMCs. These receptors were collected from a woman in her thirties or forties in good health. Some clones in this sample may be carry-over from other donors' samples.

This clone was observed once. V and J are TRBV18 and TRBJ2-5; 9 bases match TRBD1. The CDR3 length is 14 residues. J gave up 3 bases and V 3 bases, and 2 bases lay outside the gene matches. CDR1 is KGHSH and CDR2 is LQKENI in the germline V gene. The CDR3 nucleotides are TGTGCCAGCTCACCCAGGACAGGGGAAGAGACCCAGTACTTC. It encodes CASSPRTGEETQYF.

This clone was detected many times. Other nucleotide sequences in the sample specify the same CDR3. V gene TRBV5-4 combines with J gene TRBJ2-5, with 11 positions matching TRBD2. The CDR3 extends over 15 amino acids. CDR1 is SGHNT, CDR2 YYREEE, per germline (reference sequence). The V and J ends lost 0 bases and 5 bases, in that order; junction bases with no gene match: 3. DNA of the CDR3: TGTGCCAGCAGCTTGGTAGCGGGAGGGGCGGAGACCCAGTACTTC. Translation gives CASSLVAGGAETQYF.

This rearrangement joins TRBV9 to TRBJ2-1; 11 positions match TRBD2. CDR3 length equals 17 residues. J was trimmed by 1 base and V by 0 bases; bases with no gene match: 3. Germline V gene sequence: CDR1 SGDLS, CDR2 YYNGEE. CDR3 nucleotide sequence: TGTGCCAGCAGCGTAGATAGCGGGAGGGGATCCTACAATGAGCAGTTCTTC. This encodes CASSVDSGRGSYNEQFF.

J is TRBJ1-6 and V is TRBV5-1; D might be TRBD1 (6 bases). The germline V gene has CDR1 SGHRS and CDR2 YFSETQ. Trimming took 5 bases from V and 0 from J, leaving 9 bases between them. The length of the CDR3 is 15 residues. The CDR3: CASRSDSSYNSPLHF. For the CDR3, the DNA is TGCGCCAGCAGATCGGACAGCTCCTATAATTCACCCCTCCACTTT.

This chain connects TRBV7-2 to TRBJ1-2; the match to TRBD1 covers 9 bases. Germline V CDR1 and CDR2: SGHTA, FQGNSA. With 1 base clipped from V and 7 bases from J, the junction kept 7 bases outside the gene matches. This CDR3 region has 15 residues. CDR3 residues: CASSLDGTGSSGYTF. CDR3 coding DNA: TGTGCCAGCAGCTTAGATGGGACAGGGAGTAGTGGCTACACCTTC.

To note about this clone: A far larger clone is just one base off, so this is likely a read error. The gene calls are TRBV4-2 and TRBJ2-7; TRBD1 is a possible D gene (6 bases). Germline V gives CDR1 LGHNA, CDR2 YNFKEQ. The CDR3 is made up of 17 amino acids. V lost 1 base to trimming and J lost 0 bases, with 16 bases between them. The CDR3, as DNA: TGTGCCAGCAGCCAAGTACGAGGACAGCCTCTCTCCTACGAGCAGTACTTC. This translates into CASSQVRGQPLSYEQYF.

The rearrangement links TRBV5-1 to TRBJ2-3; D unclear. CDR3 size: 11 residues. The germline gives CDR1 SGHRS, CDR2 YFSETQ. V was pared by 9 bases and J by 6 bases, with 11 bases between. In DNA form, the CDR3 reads TGCGCCACCCGGATGAGCGATACGCAGTATTTT. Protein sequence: CATRMSDTQYF.

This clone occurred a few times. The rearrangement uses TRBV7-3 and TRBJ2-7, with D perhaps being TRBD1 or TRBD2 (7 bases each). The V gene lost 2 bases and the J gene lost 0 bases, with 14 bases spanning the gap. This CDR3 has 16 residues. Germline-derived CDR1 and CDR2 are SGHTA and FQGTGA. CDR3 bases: TGTGCCAGCAGCTTAGCAACAGGGGAGGGCTCCTACGAGCAGTACTTC. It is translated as CASSLATGEGSYEQYF. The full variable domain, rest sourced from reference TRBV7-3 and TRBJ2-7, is GAGVSQTPSNKVTEKGKYVELRCDPISGHTALYWYRQSLGQGPEFLIYFQGTGAADDSGLPNDRFFAVRPEGSVSTLKIQRTERGDSAVYLCASSLATGEGSYEQYFGPGTRLTVT.

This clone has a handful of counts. The DNA of the CDR3 is TGTGCCAGCCCCCCCAGGCAGGCTGCCAACGTCCTGACTTTC. It is translated as CASPPRQAANVLTF. The chain carries TRBV7-9 and TRBJ2-6, with D unclear. Germline values: CDR1 SEHNR, CDR2 FQNEAQ (reference sequence). The germline V and J ends were trimmed by 8 bases and 7 bases, with 15 bases remaining between them. This CDR3 spans 14 amino acids.

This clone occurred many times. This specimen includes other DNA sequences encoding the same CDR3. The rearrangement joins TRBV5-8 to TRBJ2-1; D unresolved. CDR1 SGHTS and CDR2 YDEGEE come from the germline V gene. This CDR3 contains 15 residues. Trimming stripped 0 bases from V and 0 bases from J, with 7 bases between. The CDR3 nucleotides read TGTGCCAGCAGCTTGGCACAAGGCTCCTACAATGAGCAGTTCTTC. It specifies CASSLAQGSYNEQFF.

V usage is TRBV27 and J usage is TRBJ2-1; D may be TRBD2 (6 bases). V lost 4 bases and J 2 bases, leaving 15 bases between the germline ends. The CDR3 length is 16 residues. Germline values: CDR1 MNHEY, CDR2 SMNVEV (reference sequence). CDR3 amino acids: CASSSLRGGAYNEQFF. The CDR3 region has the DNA TGTGCCAGCAGTTCCCTTAGGGGAGGAGCCTACAATGAGCAGTTCTTC.

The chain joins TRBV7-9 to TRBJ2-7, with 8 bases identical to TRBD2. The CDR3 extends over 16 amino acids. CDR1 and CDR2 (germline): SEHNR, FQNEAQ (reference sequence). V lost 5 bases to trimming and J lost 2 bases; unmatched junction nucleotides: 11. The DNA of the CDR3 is TGTGCCAGCAGCCGCCCGGTTAGCGGGGTAGCCTACGAGCAGTACTTC. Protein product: CASSRPVSGVAYEQYF.

In nucleotides, the CDR3 is TGTGCCAGCAGCTTGGCGACCTCAGGGGTGAAACTGTTTTTT. As protein: CASSLATSGVKLFF. This rearrangement joins TRBV5-6 to TRBJ1-4, with D perhaps matching TRBD1 (6 bases). Germline V gene data show CDR1 as SGHDT and CDR2 as YYEEEE. This CDR3 is 14 amino acids long. Trimming took 0 bases from V and 11 from J, leaving 14 bases between them.

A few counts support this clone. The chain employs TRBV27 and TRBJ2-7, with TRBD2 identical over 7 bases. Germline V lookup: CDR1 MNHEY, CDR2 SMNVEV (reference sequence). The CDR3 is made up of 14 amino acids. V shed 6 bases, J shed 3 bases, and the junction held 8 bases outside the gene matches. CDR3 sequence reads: CASSLSGLFYEQYF. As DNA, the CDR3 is TGTGCCAGCAGCCTCTCGGGACTATTCTACGAGCAGTACTTC.

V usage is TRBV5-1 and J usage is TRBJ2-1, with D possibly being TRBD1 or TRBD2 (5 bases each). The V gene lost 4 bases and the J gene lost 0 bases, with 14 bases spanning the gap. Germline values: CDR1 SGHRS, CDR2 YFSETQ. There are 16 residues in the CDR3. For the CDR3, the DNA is TGCGCCAGCAGCACTACCGGGACCGTCTCCTACAATGAGCAGTTCTTC. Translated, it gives CASSTTGTVSYNEQFF.

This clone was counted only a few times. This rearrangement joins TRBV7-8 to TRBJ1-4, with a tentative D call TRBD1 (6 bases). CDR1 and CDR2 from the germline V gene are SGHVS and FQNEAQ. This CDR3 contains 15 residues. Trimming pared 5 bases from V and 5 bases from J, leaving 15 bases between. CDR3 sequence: CASSRTGFTNEKLFF. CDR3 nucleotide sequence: TGTGCCAGCAGCCGTACAGGGTTCACGAATGAAAAACTGTTTTTT.

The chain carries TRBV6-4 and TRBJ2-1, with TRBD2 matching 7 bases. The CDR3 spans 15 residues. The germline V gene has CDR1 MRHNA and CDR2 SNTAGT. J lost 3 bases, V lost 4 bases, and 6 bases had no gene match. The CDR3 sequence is CASSVGGSGYNEQFF. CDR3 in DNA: TGTGCCAGCAGTGTCGGCGGGAGTGGCTACAATGAGCAGTTCTTC.

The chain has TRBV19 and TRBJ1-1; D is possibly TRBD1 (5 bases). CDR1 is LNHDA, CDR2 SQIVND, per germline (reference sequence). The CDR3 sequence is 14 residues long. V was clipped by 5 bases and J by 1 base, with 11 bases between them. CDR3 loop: CASSLDITNTEAFF. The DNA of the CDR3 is TGTGCCAGTAGTTTGGACATAACGAACACTGAAGCTTTCTTT.

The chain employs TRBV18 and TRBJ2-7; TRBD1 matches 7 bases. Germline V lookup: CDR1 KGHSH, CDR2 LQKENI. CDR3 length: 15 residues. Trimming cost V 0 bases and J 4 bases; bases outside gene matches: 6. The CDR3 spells CASSPPVTGSYEQYF. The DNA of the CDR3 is TGTGCCAGCTCACCACCAGTGACAGGGTCATACGAGCAGTACTTC.

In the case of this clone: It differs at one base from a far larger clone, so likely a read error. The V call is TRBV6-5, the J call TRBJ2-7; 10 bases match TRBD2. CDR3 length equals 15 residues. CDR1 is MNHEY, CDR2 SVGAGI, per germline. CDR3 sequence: CASAQVAGGSCEQYF. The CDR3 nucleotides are TGTGCCAGCGCGCAGGTAGCGGGAGGCTCCTGCGAGCAGTACTTC.

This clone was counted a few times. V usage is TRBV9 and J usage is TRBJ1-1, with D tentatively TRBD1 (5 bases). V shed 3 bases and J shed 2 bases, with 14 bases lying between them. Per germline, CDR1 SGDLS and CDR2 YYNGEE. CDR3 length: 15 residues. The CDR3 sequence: CASSARDHRNTEAFF. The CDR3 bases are TGTGCCAGCAGCGCTCGGGACCACCGAAACACTGAAGCTTTCTTT.

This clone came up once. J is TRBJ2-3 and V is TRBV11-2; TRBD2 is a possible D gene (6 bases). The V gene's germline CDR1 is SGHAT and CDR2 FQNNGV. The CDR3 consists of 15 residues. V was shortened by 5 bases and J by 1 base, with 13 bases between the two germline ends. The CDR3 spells CASSLGGPGTDTQYF. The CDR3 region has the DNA TGTGCCAGCAGCCTTGGAGGGCCTGGCACAGATACGCAGTATTTT.

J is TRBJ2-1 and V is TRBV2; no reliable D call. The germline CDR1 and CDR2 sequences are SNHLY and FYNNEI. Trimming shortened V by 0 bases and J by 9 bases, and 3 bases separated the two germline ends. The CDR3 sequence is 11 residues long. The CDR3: CASSEAVEQFF. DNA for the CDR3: TGTGCCAGCAGTGAAGCGGTTGAGCAGTTCTTC.

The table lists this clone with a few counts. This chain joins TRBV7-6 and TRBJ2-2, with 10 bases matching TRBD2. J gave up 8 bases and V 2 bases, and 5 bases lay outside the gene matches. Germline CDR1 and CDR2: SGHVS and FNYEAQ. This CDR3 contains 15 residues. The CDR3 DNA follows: TGTGCCAGCAGCTTATCTTGGACTAGCGGAGGGGAGCTGTTTTTT. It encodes CASSLSWTSGGELFF.

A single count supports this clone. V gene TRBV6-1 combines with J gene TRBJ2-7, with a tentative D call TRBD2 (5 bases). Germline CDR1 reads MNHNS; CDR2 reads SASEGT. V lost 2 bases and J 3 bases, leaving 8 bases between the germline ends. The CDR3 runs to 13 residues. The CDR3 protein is CASSEPGIYEQYF. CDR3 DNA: TGTGCCAGCAGTGAACCCGGGATCTACGAGCAGTACTTC.

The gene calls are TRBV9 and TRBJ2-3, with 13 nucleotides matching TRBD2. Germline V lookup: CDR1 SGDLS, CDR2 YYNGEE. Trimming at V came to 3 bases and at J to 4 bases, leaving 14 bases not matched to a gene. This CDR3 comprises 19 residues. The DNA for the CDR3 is TGTGCCAGCAGCGAGGGGGGATTAACTAGCGGGAGGGCGGCAGATACGCAGTATTTT. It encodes CASSEGGLTSGRAADTQYF.

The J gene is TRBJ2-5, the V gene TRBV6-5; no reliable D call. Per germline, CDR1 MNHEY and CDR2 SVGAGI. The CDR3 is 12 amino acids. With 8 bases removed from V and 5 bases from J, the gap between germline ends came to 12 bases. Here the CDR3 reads CASFRERETQYF. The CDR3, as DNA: TGTGCCAGCTTTAGGGAACGGGAGACCCAGTACTTC.